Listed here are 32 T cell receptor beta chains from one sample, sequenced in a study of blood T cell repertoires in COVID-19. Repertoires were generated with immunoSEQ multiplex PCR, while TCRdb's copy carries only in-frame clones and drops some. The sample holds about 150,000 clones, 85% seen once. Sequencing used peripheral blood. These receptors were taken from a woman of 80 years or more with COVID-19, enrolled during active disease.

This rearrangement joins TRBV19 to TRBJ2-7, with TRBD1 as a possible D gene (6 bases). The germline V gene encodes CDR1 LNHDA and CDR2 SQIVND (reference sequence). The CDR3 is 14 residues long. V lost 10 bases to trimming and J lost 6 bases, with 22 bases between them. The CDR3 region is CATRAGTKIGEQYF. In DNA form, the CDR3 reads TGTGCCACAAGAGCAGGGACAAAGATCGGCGAGCAGTACTTC.

Here the CDR3 reads CASSVRGGLNGEQFF. The CDR3 DNA is TGTGCCAGCAGTGTGAGGGGGGGCCTAAATGGAGAGCAGTTCTTC. V is TRBV2 and J is TRBJ2-1; TRBD2 might be the D (7 bases). V dropped 4 bases and J dropped 10 bases, with 20 bases sitting between them. The germline gives CDR1 SNHLY, CDR2 FYNNEI. This CDR3 is 15 amino acids long. Drawing the rest from reference TRBV2 and TRBJ2-1, the complete variable domain is EPEVTQTPSHQVTQMGQEVILRCVPISNHLYFYWYRQILGQKVEFLVSFYNNEISEKSEIFDDQFSVERPDGSNFTLKIRSTKLEDSAMYFCASSVRGGLNGEQFFGPGTRLTVL.

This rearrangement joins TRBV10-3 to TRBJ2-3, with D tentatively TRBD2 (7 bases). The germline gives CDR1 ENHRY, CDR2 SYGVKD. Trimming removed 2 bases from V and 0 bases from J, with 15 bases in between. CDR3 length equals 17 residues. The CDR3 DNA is TGTGCCATCAGTGAGGCCGGGGCGGGGGCTAGCACAGATACGCAGTATTTT. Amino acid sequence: CAISEAGAGASTDTQYF.

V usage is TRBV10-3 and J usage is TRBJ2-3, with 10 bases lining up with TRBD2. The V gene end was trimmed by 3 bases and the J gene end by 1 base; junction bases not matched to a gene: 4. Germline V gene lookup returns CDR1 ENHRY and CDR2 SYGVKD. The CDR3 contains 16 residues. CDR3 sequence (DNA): TGTGCCATCAGTGAAGGTGGGACTAGCGGCACAGATACGCAGTATTTT. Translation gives CAISEGGTSGTDTQYF.

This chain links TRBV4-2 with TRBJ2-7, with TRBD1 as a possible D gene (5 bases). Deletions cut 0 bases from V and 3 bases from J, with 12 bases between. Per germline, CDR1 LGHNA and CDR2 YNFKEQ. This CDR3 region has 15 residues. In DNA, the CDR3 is TGTGCCAGCAGCCAAGATGCGAACAGGTACTACGAGCAGTACTTC. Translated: CASSQDANRYYEQYF.

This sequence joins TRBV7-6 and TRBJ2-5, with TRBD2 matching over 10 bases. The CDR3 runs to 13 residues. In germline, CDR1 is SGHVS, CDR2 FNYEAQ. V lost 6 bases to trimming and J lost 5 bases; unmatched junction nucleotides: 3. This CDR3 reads CASRAGGAETQYF. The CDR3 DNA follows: TGTGCCAGCAGAGCGGGGGGGGCTGAGACCCAGTACTTC. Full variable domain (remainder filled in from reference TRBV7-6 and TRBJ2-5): GAGVSQSPRYKVTKRGQDVALRCDPISGHVSLYWYRQALGQGPEFLTYFNYEAQQDKSGLPNDRFSAERPEGSISTLTIQRTEQRDSAMYRCASRAGGAETQYFGPGTRLLVL.

The DNA for the CDR3 is TGTGCCAGCAGCCAGGGACAAGGAGGATACAATGAGCAGTTCTTC. Its translation: CASSQGQGGYNEQFF. The chain combines TRBV11-2 with TRBJ2-1; perhaps TRBD1 as D (6 bases). The CDR3 covers 15 residues. The ends were cut back, 5 bases at V and 4 bases at J, with 15 bases in the middle. Germline CDR1 and CDR2: SGHAT and FQNNGV.

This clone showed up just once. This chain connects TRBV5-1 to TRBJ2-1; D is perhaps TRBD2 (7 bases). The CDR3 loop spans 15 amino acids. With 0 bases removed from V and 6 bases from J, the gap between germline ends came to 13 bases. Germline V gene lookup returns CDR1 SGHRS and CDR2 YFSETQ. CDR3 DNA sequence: TGCGCCAGCAGCTTGGCGGGGGGCGCCGGCAATGAGCAGTTCTTC. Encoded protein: CASSLAGGAGNEQFF. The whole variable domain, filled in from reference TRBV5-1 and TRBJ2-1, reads KAGVTQTPRYLIKTRGQQVTLSCSPISGHRSVSWYQQTPGQGLQFLFEYFSETQRNKGNFPGRFSGRQFSNSRSEMNVSTLELGDSALYLCASSLAGGAGNEQFFGPGTRLTVL.

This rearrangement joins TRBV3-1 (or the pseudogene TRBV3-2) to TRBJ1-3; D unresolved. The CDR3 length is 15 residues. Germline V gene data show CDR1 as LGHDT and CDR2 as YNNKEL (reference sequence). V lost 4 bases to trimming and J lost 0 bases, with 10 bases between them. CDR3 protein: CASSRRRDSGNTIYF. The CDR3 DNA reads TGTGCCAGCAGCCGAAGACGGGACTCTGGAAACACCATATATTTT.

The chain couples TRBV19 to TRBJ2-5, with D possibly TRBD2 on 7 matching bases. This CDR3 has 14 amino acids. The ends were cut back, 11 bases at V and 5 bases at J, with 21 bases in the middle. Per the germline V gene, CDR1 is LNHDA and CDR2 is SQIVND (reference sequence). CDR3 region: CASNPRGAPETQYF. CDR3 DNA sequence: TGTGCCTCCAACCCCCGGGGGGCCCCCGAGACCCAGTACTTC.

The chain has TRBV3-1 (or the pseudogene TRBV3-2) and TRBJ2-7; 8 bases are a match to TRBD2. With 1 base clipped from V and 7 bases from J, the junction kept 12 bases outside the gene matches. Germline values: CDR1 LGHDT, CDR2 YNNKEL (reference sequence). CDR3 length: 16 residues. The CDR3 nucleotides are TGTGCCAGCAGCCAAGGACCCCGGGGGGGGGCTAGGGAGCAGTACTTC. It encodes CASSQGPRGGAREQYF.

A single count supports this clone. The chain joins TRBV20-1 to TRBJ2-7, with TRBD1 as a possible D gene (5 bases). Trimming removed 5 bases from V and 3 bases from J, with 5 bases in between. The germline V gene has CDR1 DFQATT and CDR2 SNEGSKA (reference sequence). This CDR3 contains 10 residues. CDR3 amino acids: CSAQGYEQYF. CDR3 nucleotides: TGCAGTGCTCAGGGCTACGAGCAGTACTTC.

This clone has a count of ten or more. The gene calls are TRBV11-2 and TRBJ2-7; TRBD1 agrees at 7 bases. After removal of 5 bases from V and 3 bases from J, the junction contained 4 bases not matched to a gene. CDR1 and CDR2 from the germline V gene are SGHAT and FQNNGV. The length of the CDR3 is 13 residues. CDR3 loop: CASSRGQNYEQYF. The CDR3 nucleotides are TGTGCCAGCAGCCGGGGACAGAACTACGAGCAGTACTTC.

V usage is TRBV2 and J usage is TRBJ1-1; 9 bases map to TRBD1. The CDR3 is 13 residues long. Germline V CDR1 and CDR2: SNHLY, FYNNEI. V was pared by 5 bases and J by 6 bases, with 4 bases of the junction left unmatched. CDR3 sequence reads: CASSRTGVAEAFF. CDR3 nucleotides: TGTGCCAGCAGTCGGACAGGGGTGGCTGAAGCTTTCTTT.

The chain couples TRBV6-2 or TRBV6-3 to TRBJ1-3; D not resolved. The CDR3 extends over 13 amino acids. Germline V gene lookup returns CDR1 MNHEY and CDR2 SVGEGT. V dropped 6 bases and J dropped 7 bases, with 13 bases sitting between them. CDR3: CASSRIFGNTIYF. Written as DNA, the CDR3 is TGTGCCAGCAGCCGGATTTTCGGGAACACCATATATTTT.

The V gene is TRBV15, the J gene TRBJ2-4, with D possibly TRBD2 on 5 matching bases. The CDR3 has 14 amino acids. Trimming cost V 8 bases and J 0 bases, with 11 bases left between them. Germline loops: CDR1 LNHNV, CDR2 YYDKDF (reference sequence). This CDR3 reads CATSGEEAKNIQYF. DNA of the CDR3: TGTGCCACCTCCGGGGAAGAAGCCAAAAACATTCAGTACTTC.

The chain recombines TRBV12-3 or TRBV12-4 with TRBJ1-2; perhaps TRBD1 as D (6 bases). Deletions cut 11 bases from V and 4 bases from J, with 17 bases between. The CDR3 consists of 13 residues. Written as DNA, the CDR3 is TGTGCCGGGTCGAGGGGGTTCGGCTATGGCTACACCTTC. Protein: CAGSRGFGYGYTF.

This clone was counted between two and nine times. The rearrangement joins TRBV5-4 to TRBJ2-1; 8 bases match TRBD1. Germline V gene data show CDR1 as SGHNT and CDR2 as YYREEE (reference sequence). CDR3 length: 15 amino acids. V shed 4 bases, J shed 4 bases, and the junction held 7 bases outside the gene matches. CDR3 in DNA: TGTGCCAGCAGCCTCGACAGGGGTCGATACAATGAGCAGTTCTTC. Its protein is CASSLDRGRYNEQFF.

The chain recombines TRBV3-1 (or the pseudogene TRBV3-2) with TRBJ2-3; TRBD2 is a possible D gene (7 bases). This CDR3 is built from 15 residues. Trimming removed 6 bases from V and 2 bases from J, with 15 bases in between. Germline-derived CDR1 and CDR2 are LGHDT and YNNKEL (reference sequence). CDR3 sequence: CASRNRRGLTDTQYF. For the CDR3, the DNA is TGTGCCAGCAGAAACAGGCGGGGGCTCACAGATACGCAGTATTTT.

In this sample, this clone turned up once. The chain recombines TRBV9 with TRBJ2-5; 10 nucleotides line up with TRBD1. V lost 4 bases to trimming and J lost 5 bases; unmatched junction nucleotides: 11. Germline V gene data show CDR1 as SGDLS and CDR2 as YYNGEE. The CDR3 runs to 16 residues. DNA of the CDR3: TGTGCCAGCAGCCAACGAGGGACAGGGGCTGGGGAGACCCAGTACTTC. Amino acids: CASSQRGTGAGETQYF. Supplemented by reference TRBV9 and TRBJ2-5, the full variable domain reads DSGVTQTPKHLITATGQRVTLRCSPRSGDLSVYWYQQSLDQGLQFLIQYYNGEERAKGNILERFSAQQFPDLHSELNLSSLELGDSALYFCASSQRGTGAGETQYFGPGTRLLVL.

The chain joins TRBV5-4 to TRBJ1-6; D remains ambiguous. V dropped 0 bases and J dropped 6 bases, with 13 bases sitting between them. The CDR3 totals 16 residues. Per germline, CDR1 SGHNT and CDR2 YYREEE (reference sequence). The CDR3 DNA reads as TGTGCCAGCAGCTTGGATCGAGGCGCAGCTAATTCACCCCTCCACTTT. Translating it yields CASSLDRGAANSPLHF.

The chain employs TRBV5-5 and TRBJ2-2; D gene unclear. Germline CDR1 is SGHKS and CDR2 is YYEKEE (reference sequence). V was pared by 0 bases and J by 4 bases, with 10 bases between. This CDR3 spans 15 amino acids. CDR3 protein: CASSLGQATTGELFF. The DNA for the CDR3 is TGTGCCAGCAGCTTGGGGCAGGCGACCACCGGGGAGCTGTTTTTT.

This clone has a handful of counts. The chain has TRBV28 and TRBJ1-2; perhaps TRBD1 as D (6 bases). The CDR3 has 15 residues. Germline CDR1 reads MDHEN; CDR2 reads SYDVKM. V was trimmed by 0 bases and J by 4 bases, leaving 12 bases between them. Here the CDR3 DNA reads TGTGCCAGCAGTTTATGGCAGGGGCAGGTCTATGGCTACACCTTC. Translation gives CASSLWQGQVYGYTF.

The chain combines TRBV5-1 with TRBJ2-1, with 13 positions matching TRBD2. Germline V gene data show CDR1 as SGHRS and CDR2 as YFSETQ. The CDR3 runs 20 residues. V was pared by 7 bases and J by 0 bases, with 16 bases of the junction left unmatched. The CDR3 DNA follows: TGCGCCAGCCGAAGACCCGGGACTAGCGGGGAGGTAAGCTCCTACAATGAGCAGTTCTTC. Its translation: CASRRPGTSGEVSSYNEQFF.

CDR3: CASSLESGRGAGELFF. DNA for the CDR3: TGTGCCAGCAGCTTGGAAAGCGGGAGAGGGGCCGGGGAGCTGTTTTTT. V usage is TRBV5-4 and J usage is TRBJ2-2; 8 bases agree with TRBD2. Germline V gene data show CDR1 as SGHNT and CDR2 as YYREEE (reference sequence). The length of the CDR3 is 16 residues. Trimming took 0 bases from V and 6 from J; bases not matched to a gene: 7.

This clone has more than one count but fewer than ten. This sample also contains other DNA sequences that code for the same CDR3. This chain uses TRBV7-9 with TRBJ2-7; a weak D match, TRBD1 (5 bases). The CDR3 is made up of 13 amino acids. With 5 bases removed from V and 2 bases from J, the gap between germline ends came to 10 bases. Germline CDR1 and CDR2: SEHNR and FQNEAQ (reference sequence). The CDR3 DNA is TGTGCCAGCAGCCTGGGGCGGACCTACGAGCAGTACTTC. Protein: CASSLGRTYEQYF. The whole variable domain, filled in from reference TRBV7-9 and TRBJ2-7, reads DTGVSQNPRHKITKRGQNVTFRCDPISEHNRLYWYRQTLGQGPEFLTYFQNEAQLEKSRLLSDRFSAERPKGSFSTLEIQRTEQGDSAMYLCASSLGRTYEQYFGPGTRLTVT.

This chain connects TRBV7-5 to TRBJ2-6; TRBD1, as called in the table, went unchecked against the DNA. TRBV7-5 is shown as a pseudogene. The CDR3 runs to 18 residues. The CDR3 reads CVRSQAIRAASGANVLTF. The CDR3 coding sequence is TGTGTCAGAAGCCAAGCGATCAGGGCGGCATCTGGGGCCAACGTCCTGACTTTC.

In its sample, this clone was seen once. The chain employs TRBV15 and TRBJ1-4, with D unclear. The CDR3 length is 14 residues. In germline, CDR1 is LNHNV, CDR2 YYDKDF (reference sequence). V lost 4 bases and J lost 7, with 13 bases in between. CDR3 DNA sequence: TGTGCCACCAGCACAGGCCCAGAAGGTGAAAAACTGTTTTTT. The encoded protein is CATSTGPEGEKLFF.

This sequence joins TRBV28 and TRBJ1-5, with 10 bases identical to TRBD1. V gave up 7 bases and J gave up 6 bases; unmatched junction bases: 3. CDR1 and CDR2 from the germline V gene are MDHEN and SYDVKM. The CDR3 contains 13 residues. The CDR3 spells CASTRDRGQPQHF. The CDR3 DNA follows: TGTGCCAGCACCCGGGACAGGGGTCAGCCCCAGCATTTT.

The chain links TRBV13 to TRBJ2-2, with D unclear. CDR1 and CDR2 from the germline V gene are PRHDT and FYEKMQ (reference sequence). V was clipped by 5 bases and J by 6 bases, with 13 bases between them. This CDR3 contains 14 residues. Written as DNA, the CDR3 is TGTGCCAGCAGCCAATACCCGGCGGCCGGGGAGCTGTTTTTT. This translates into CASSQYPAAGELFF.

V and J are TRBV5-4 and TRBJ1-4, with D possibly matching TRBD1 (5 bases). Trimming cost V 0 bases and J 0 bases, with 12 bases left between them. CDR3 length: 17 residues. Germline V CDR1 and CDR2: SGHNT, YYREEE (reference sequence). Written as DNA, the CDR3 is TGTGCCAGCAGCTTGGGGGGGGGATTTGCAACTAATGAAAAACTGTTTTTT. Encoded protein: CASSLGGGFATNEKLFF.

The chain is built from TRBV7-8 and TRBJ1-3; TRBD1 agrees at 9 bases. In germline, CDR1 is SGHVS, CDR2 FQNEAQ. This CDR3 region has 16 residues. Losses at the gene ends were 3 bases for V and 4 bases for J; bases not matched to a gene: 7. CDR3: CASSFTDRGLGNTIYF. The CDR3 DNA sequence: TGTGCCAGCAGCTTCACGGACAGGGGACTGGGAAACACCATATATTTT.